This TCR beta chain appears in the sequencing data of a study of cytomegalovirus exposure and HLA in healthy donors. The donors gave bone marrow, and they were healthy. Concerning this clone itself: Its target is unknown.

Use of 60 Vbeta and 13 Jbeta primers characterized the PCR. Clones were sequenced by immunoSEQ multiplex PCR, and TCRdb holds only the in-frame ones, with some missing. The table includes 130,000 or so clones, approximately 60% detected once. General study points: In an earlier analysis, about 87% or about 30%: the productive usage of most TCR beta V segments. There were reportedly fewer N-insertions in an Asian-associated ancestry cluster than the approximately 640-donor mean, in a later analysis.

Germline lookup yields CDR1 SGHAT and CDR2 FQDESV (reference sequence). V was pared by 1 base and J by 3 bases, with 0 bases of the junction left unmatched. The CDR3 has 14 residues. The receptor was isolated from a woman aged 40 to 55 in good health and CMV-seronegative. The chain carries TRBV11-1 and TRBJ2-7, with 10 bases lining up with TRBD1. Sequenced: PBMCs. The CDR3 DNA reads as TGTGCCAGCAGCTTAGGGACAGGGGGCTACGAGCAGTACTTC. This encodes CASSLGTGGYEQYF.